What follows is one TCR beta chain and its context. As yet, its antigen is unknown. Per germline, CDR1 MNHEY and CDR2 SMNVEV (reference sequence). Trimming removed 3 bases from V and 7 bases from J, with 4 bases in between. CDR3 length: 11 residues. This sample stems from a study of shared clonotypes between healthy human individuals. Study-wide results and caveats: Generation probabilities were higher for clonotypes shared across all four sorted-subset donors than for unshared ones. Larger richness was generally estimated for naive than memory subsets.

At deep level, the assay was performed. In the original processing: Junction-only sequences without quality scores were provided by ImmunoSEQ, so filtering was different. TCRdb's copy holds only in-frame clones and misses some; the assay was immunoSEQ multiplex PCR. Clone size and the V and J calls come from that table; the DNA yielded D and trimming. In the table there are 950,000 to 1,100,000 clones, about 76% of which are singletons. This TCR derives from a man aged 18 to 30 in good health. Sequenced: memory CD4+ T cells sorted from blood. The subset is: CD45RA-negative fraction. The rearrangement joins TRBV27 to TRBJ2-1; D unresolved. CDR3 region: CASSFRNEQFF. DNA for the CDR3: TGTGCCAGCAGTTTTCGGAATGAGCAGTTCTTC.